This T cell receptor beta chain was sequenced during a study of OX40 agonist ivuxolimab in advanced cancers. Regarding the research as a whole: The costimulatory receptor OX40 (CD134) was targeted by ivuxolimab, a fully human IgG2 agonistic monoclonal antibody. Intravenous ivuxolimab was administered to patients every 2 weeks at six dose levels: 0.01, 0.1, 0.3, 1.5, 3 and 10 mg/kg. The paper reports the monotherapy dose-escalation portion (N of about 51 patients) of the phase I ivuxolimab trial. Peripheral TCRbeta sequencing aimed to test whether ivuxolimab altered TCR sequence diversity and caused clonal T-cell expansion. Partial responses occurred in three dose-escalation patients, of whom one had hepatocellular carcinoma and two had cutaneous melanoma. The dose-escalation cohort was roughly 83% male with a mean age of about 58 years, ranging from roughly 23 to 90. Of the roughly 50 dose-escalation patients, hepatocellular carcinoma was present in about 20, melanoma in roughly 15, renal cell carcinoma in 9 and head and neck cancer in 9. Prior anti-PD-1, anti-PD-L1 or anti-CTLA-4 therapy was permitted, and 40% of dose-escalation patients had received checkpoint inhibitors. On the study overall, not on this receptor specifically: Which antigens the clonally expanded peripheral T cells were specific for was not determined. After ivuxolimab, CD8+ T cells had more expanded clones than CD4+ T cells on average. In partial responders in the 0.1-3.0 mg/kg groups, normalized peripheral clonal expansion was found to be among the lowest, especially among CD8+ T cells. Low levels of normalized T-cell clonal expansion were also seen in some patients who did not respond. At doses from 0.1 to 3.0 mg/kg, clonal expansion was seen in both CD4+ and CD8+ blood T cells between baseline and week 6.

Concerning this clone: This receptor's antigen is unknown. The sample holds no much larger clone one base away, and base qualities are not on file.

Spanning cysteine to phenylalanine, the CDR3 consists of 15 amino acids. The sequence is cut down to CDR3 DNA, 45 bases in frame from base 1. From a lookup of the germline V gene (reference sequence), CDR1 and CDR2 are GTSNPN and SVGIG. For this chain, trimming is 4 bases at the V end and 0 bases at the J end, and the number of junction bases without a gene match is 5. Patients with autoimmune disease history or receiving systemic immunosuppression were excluded from the trial. Peripheral blood for TCR sequencing was drawn from every dose cohort at baseline, at cycle 4 day 1 and at cycle 7 day 1. Samples came from an open-label, multicenter, first-in-human phase I dose-escalation trial of ivuxolimab. Adults with locally advanced or metastatic melanoma, renal cell, hepatocellular, or head and neck squamous cell carcinoma were enrolled in the trial. CD4+ and CD8+ T cells were sorted separately from peripheral blood before TCR sequencing.

Genomic DNA was extracted from sorted cells for sequencing of the TCRbeta CDR3 region. TCRbeta CDR3 regions were sequenced using the immunoSEQ Assay. Drawn from immuneACCESS, this table holds only the in-frame rearrangements with V and J called that TCRdb kept. Clones are partly lost; checked studies trace under half to an unresolved V gene and leave the rest unexplained. The sample table shows under 40,000 clones, and roughly 84% are seen once. The ten top clones hold around a fifth of the sample. The chain is assembled from TRBV30 and TRBJ2-3; 9 central bases correspond to TRBD2. The clonotype was recovered from an adult with an advanced solid tumor such as melanoma, head and neck, liver or kidney cancer. Here the sequenced sample was CD4+ or CD8+ T cells sorted from blood, taken in a trial of the OX40 agonist ivuxolimab. The CDR3 corresponds to CAWTSGAPSTDTQYF. The bases are TGTGCCTGGACTAGCGGGGCTCCTAGCACAGATACGCAGTATTTT.